This is a list of T cell receptor beta chains from one sample in a study of cytomegalovirus exposure and HLA in healthy donors. Here immunoSEQ multiplex PCR was the method, and the copy in TCRdb shows in-frame clones only, minus some. The repertoire includes fewer than 200,000 clones, 80% to 90% of them detected once, and over 1.5% sits in the top ten. The sequenced sample consisted of PBMCs. All receptors derive from a man aged 35 to 55 in good health and CMV-seropositive. The CDR3 runs from the conserved cysteine through the conserved F or W. The D gene is left open where the match is weak.

d_call	v_call	j_call	cdr3_aa
TRBD1	TRBV29-1	TRBJ1-2	CSAGATGPLGYTF
TRBD2	TRBV6-1	TRBJ2-5	CAIRRLAGQETQYF
.	TRBV5-6	TRBJ1-3	CASSLGTASGNTIYF
.	TRBV6-1	TRBJ1-2	CASSEAGGIIGYTF
TRBD1	TRBV2	TRBJ1-2	CASSGDSPYTF
TRBD1	TRBV10-3	TRBJ1-4	CASTGTGGEKLFF
TRBD1	TRBV2	TRBJ1-2	CASSADRDNGYTF
TRBD2	TRBV27	TRBJ2-7	CASSFGTSGSEQYF
TRBD1	TRBV7-3	TRBJ2-7	CASRLGRDSSYEQYF
.	TRBV29-1	TRBJ2-1	CSVAILVGASGEQFF
.	TRBV7-3	TRBJ2-1	CASSLVADSYNEQFF
TRBD1	TRBV19	TRBJ1-5	CASSWGTGNNQPQHF
TRBD1	TRBV13	TRBJ2-7	CASSGQASSYEQYF
TRBD1	TRBV2	TRBJ1-2	CASSAVGQGASLRKGYTF
.	TRBV7-2	TRBJ2-5	CASSVYQETQYF
TRBD2	TRBV14	TRBJ2-2	CASSQLAGGRTGELFF
TRBD2	TRBV6-5	TRBJ2-5	CASSSTGLAGSETQYF
.	TRBV6-1	TRBJ2-7	CASNSGFSSYEQYF
TRBD1	TRBV7-8	TRBJ1-4	CASSLVAGTVNEKLFF
TRBD1	TRBV6-6	TRBJ2-1	CATGGQGTYNEQFF
.	TRBV27	TRBJ1-5	CASSLNRVQPQHF
.	TRBV7-9	TRBJ1-5	CASSLRDSQPQHF